The 18 T cell receptor beta chains below come from one sample, sequenced in a study of metastatic and nonmetastatic thyroid tumors. TCRdb re-analyzed the PCR reads using MiXCR. The table shows 20,000 to 25,000 clones, with about a third occurring only once. Thyroid surgery took place with no prior treatment in any patient. The specimen sequenced was blood. These receptors were taken from a male donor with papillary thyroid cancer or a benign thyroid nodule (not recorded which). Some clones in this sample may be carry-over from other donors' samples.

The genes are TRBV7-9 and TRBJ1-2; D unclear. CDR3 size: 13 residues. Per the germline V gene, CDR1 is SEHNR and CDR2 is FQNEAQ (reference sequence). Trimming stripped 5 bases from V and 8 bases from J, with 15 bases between. The CDR3: CASSQDASRGYTF. The CDR3 nucleotides read TGTGCCAGCAGCCAGGACGCCTCTCGGGGCTACACCTTC.

V usage is TRBV3-1 and J usage is TRBJ2-3; 10 nucleotides agree with TRBD2. Germline lookup yields CDR1 LGHDT and CDR2 YNNKEL (reference sequence). This CDR3 has 17 amino acids. J was trimmed by 1 base and V by 2 bases; bases with no gene match: 6. The CDR3 DNA reads TGTGCCAGCAGCCAAAGGAAGCTAGCGGGAGGCACAGATACGCAGTATTTT. Amino acid sequence: CASSQRKLAGGTDTQYF.

In its sample, this clone is medium-sized. The rearrangement links TRBV4-1 to TRBJ1-1; D unclear. This CDR3 region has 14 residues. Germline values: CDR1 MGHRA, CDR2 YSYEKL. Trimming removed 6 bases from V and 0 bases from J, with 11 bases in between. The CDR3 DNA reads TGCGCCAGCAGGGAGACACCTATGAACACTGAAGCTTTCTTT. The encoded protein is CASRETPMNTEAFF.

This clone occurred once. This chain joins TRBV2 and TRBJ1-1, with D perhaps TRBD1 (5 bases). The CDR3 is made up of 13 amino acids. Germline loops: CDR1 SNHLY, CDR2 FYNNEI. V dropped 4 bases and J dropped 4 bases, with 10 bases sitting between them. The DNA for the CDR3 is TGTGCCAGCAGTGTCGGGGGGATCACTGAAGCTTTCTTT. Protein sequence: CASSVGGITEAFF.

The chain has TRBV30 and TRBJ1-3, with a possible D match to TRBD1 (5 bases). The ends were cut back, 2 bases at V and 0 bases at J, with 11 bases in the middle. The germline V gene has CDR1 GTSNPN and CDR2 SVGIG (reference sequence). The CDR3 has 15 amino acids. CDR3 region: CAWSWGVFSGNTIYF. The DNA for the CDR3 is TGTGCCTGGAGTTGGGGGGTCTTCTCTGGAAACACCATATATTTT.

The chain links TRBV11-1 to TRBJ2-1, with a possible D match to TRBD1 (5 bases). The CDR3 loop spans 16 amino acids. V shed 5 bases and J shed 6 bases, with 20 bases lying between them. Per germline, CDR1 SGHAT and CDR2 FQDESV (reference sequence). CDR3 sequence: CASSPTRFRGPNEQFF. The CDR3 nucleotides are TGTGCCAGCAGCCCAACGAGGTTTAGGGGTCCCAATGAGCAGTTCTTC.

By frequency in the sample, this clone is medium-sized. In nucleotides, the CDR3 is TGCAGTGCTAGGTCAGCGGGAGTAAGGAATGAGCAGTTCTTC. Its translation: CSARSAGVRNEQFF. V and J are TRBV20-1 and TRBJ2-1; 8 positions agree with TRBD2. In germline, CDR1 is DFQATT, CDR2 SNEGSKA (reference sequence). The CDR3 length is 14 residues. J gave up 7 bases and V 3 bases, and 8 bases lay outside the gene matches.

V is TRBV20-1 and J is TRBJ2-1; 8 bases match TRBD2. J gave up 9 bases and V 0 bases, and 4 bases lay outside the gene matches. Germline assignment: CDR1 DFQATT and CDR2 SNEGSKA (reference sequence). CDR3 length equals 13 residues. The DNA for the CDR3 is TGCAGTGCTAGAGACCCGGGAGGGGTTGAGCAGTTCTTC. It translates to CSARDPGGVEQFF.

V and J are TRBV6-5 and TRBJ1-6; 7 bases are shared with TRBD1. V was pared by 2 bases and J by 3 bases, with 7 bases of the junction left unmatched. Per the germline V gene, CDR1 is MNHEY and CDR2 is SVGAGI. CDR3 length: 17 amino acids. CDR3 bases: TGTGCCAGCAGTTACCGTAGACAGGGAAACTATAATTCACCCCTCCACTTT. This codes for CASSYRRQGNYNSPLHF.

This chain uses TRBV27 with TRBJ2-3, with TRBD1 matching over 8 bases. The CDR3 totals 15 residues. V trimming: 4 bases; J trimming: 3 bases; junction bases outside the gene matches: 6. The germline CDR1 and CDR2 sequences are MNHEY and SMNVEV (reference sequence). CDR3 nucleotide sequence: TGTGCCAGCAGTTGGAGGGGACAGGCAACAGATACGCAGTATTTT. Protein product: CASSWRGQATDTQYF.

V is TRBV30 and J is TRBJ2-7; D remains ambiguous. The CDR3 runs 11 residues. Per germline, CDR1 GTSNPN and CDR2 SVGIG (reference sequence). V was shortened by 7 bases and J by 1 base, with 8 bases between the two germline ends. The CDR3, as DNA: TGTGCCTCCCCCCGGTCCTACGAGCAGTACTTC. It encodes CASPRSYEQYF.

The chain carries TRBV7-3 and TRBJ2-1; the D is unclear. The V gene's germline CDR1 is SGHTA and CDR2 FQGTGA. Trimming took 5 bases from V and 8 from J, leaving 19 bases between them. The CDR3 is 15 residues long. CDR3 region: CASSPQLQPRDEQFF. CDR3 DNA sequence: TGTGCCAGCAGCCCCCAGTTACAGCCCCGCGATGAGCAGTTCTTC.

Only a few counts were recorded for this clone. The V call is TRBV28, the J call TRBJ2-7; TRBD1 matches at 9 bases. Germline V gene sequence: CDR1 MDHEN, CDR2 SYDVKM. Germline trimming cut 4 bases from V and 0 bases from J; bases unmatched to any gene: 10. The CDR3 is 17 residues long. The CDR3 nucleotides are TGTGCCAGCAGTTCCCCCGGGACAGGGTTAGGCTCCTACGAGCAGTACTTC. This encodes CASSSPGTGLGSYEQYF. Together with reference TRBV28 and TRBJ2-7, the CDR3 gives the full variable domain: DVKVTQSSRYLVKRTGEKVFLECVQDMDHENMFWYRQDPGLGLRLIYFSYDVKMKEKGDIPEGYSVSREKKERFSLILESASTNQTSMYLCASSSPGTGLGSYEQYFGPGTRLTVT.

The chain carries TRBV6-1 and TRBJ1-6; D is unclear. Trimming took off 6 bases at V and 10 bases at J, with 16 bases between the two ends. This CDR3 has 14 amino acids. From germline, CDR1 is MNHNS and CDR2 SASEGT. The CDR3 spells CASSLLGQNSPLHF. CDR3 bases: TGTGCCAGCAGCCTATTAGGGCAGAACTCACCCCTCCACTTT.

This clone appeared many times. This chain links TRBV7-9 with TRBJ2-7; D gene unclear. CDR3 length equals 12 residues. Germline CDR1 SEHNR, CDR2 FQNEAQ (reference sequence). Trimming left V 2 bases short and J 3 bases short, with 5 bases between. The CDR3 sequence: CASSLFRYEQYF. The CDR3 nucleotides are TGTGCCAGCAGCTTATTCCGCTACGAGCAGTACTTC.

V is TRBV11-2 and J is TRBJ2-2, with 9 bases fitting TRBD2. Germline-derived CDR1 and CDR2 are SGHAT and FQNNGV. This CDR3 has 16 residues. Losses at the gene ends were 5 bases for V and 2 bases for J; bases not matched to a gene: 6. Written as DNA, the CDR3 is TGTGCCAGCAGCCCGGCGGGGGGGATTAACACCGGGGAGCTGTTTTTT. Encoded protein: CASSPAGGINTGELFF.

Only a few counts were recorded for this clone. The genes are TRBV5-1 and TRBJ2-7, with D possibly matching TRBD1 (7 bases). Looked up from germline, CDR1 is SGHRS and CDR2 is YFSETQ. The CDR3 sequence is 15 residues long. V was cut by 0 bases and J by 3 bases, with 13 bases left in between. Here the CDR3 reads CASSLAGGLFYEQYF. The CDR3 bases are TGCGCCAGCAGCTTGGCAGGGGGACTTTTCTACGAGCAGTACTTC.

Ten or more counts support this clone. The genes are TRBV6-2 or TRBV6-3 and TRBJ1-2, with a tentative D call TRBD1 (6 bases). This CDR3 has 13 residues. With 4 bases removed from V and 0 bases from J, the gap between germline ends came to 6 bases. Germline-derived CDR1 and CDR2 are MNHEY and SVGEGT. CDR3 coding DNA: TGTGCCAGCAGTTCAGGGGCTAACTATGGCTACACCTTC. Amino acids: CASSSGANYGYTF.